These T cell receptor beta chains were read from a single sample in a study. TCRdb called the RT-PCR reads again in MiXCR, with one record for every CDR3 protein. The sample yields about 680,000 distinct CDR3 sequences, 14% seen once. Source material: memory CD4+ T cells from blood. Every receptor here comes from a female donor in good health, serving as a healthy control. The conserved cysteine and the conserved F or W are not part of the CDR3 here. The order of the fields is J gene, D gene, clone size, V gene, CDR3 protein. A D gene is named only where the DNA matches it firmly. Clone size appears in some rows only: once, few, many, or a class for an expanded clone.

TRBJ2-7 | TRBD2 | many | TRBV12-3/TRBV12-4 | ASSPGRGEHYEQY
TRBJ2-7 | TRBD2 | few | TRBV20-1 | SASDTSGARYEQY
TRBJ1-4 | TRBD1 | NA | TRBV7-9 | ASSLEDRGEPNEKLF
TRBJ2-3 | TRBD2 | NA | TRBV20-1 | SARDRAGGGPDTQY
TRBJ1-1 | NA | many | TRBV20-1 | SVGTGLEAF
TRBJ2-1 | NA | few | TRBV6-2/TRBV6-3 | ASSPAGSRDEQF
TRBJ2-3 | NA | NA | TRBV20-1 | SAPNVGSSTDTQY
TRBJ1-5 | NA | NA | TRBV12-3/TRBV12-4 | ASSLTWSRNQPQH
TRBJ1-3 | NA | few | TRBV5-1 | ASSLDVSGNTIY
TRBJ1-6 | NA | few | TRBV20-1 | SARDGSLENSPLH
TRBJ1-2 | NA | many | TRBV7-2 | ASSLAKAGVYGYT
TRBJ2-3 | NA | NA | TRBV7-3 | ASSLDLGGADTQY
TRBJ1-1 | NA | few | TRBV2 | ASSETRGRRMTEAF
TRBJ2-3 | TRBD2 | NA | TRBV20-1 | SAIPPSGMGSGDTQY
TRBJ1-5 | NA | few | TRBV28 | ASSEPGTGNQPQH